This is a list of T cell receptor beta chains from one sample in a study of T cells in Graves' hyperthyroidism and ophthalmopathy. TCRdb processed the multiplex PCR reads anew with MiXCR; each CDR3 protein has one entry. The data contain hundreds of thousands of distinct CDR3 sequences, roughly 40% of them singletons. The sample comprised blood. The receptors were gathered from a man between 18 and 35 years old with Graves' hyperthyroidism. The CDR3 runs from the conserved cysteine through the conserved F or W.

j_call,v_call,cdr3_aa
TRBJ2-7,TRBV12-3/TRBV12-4,CASSLDGHPYEQYF
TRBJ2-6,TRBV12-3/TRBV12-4,CASSFGTEILSGANVLTF
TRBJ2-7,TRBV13,CASSLTRNYEQYF
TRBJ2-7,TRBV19,CASRRREQYEQYF
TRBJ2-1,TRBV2,CASSVGTGDEQFF
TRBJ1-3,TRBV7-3,CASSPSDRGITIYF
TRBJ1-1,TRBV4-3,CASSQVYSDLNTEAFF
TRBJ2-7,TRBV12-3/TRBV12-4,CASTAGLASSYEQYF
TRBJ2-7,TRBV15,CATSTPAWGYEQYF
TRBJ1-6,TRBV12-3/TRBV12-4,CASSLTSNNSPLHF
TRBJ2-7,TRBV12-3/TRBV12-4,CASSGGTVMNYEQYF
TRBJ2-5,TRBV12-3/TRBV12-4,CASSSYPGGGAGETQYF
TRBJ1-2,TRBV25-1,CASREGSTSYGYTF
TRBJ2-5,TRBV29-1,CSAKPNQETQYF
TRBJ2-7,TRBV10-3,CATGTGEALLGEQYF
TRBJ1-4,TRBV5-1,CASKKGQHPTNEKLFF
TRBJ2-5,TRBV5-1,CASSSFLAGGVETQYF
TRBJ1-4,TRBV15,CATRPGEWDEKLFF
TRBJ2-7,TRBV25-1,CASSESGVIAYEQYF
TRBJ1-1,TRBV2,CASSEEGGFTEAFF
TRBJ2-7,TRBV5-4,CASSLESGGLYEQYF
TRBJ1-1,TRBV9,CASSGGDRPNTEAFF
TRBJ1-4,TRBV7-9,CASSSDRANEKLFF
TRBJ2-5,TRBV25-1,CASSEREQGQETQYF
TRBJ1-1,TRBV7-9,CASSLIGDSTEAFF
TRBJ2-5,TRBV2,CASSPRGTGTETQYF
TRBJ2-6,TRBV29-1,CSVDVGRANVLTF
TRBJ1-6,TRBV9,CASSVEPGGGNSPLHF
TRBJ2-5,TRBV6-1,CASSEIGQGGGGQETKYF
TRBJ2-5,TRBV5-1,CASSLEAVETQYF
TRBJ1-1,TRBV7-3,CASSSPYPGGTEAFF
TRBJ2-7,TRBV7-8,CASSFEAGGPHEQYF
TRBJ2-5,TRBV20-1,CSARDWAGGPETQYF
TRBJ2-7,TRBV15,CATSSSGTSSYEQYF
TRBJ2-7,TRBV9,CASSGTLAGENEQYF
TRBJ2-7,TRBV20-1,CSATPRPRSPALADEQYF
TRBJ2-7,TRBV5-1,CASSVGGVLGSEQYF
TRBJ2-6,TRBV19,CASTPTSAGANVLTF
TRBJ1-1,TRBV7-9,CASSLSNTEAFF
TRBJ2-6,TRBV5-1,CASSSDTFSGANVLTF
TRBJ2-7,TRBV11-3,CASSLKPGPTSYKQYF
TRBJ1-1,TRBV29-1,CSVEGNQGDTEAFF
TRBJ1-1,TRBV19,CASSTPGQGAVGAFF
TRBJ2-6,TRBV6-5,CASSLLSGRANVLTF
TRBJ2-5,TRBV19,CASSTGYSETQYF